This entry is about one TCR beta chain. This may be a read error, as it is one base from a much larger clone. Each TCR cDNA molecule bore a unique molecular identifier. TCRdb passed the 5' RACE reads through MiXCR, listing each CDR3 protein once. Here the sample spans under 20,000 distinct CDR3 sequences, approximately 11% being singletons. The data were taken from a study of spatial heterogeneity in lung cancer. Time point reported: blood at routine non-recurrence follow-up after resection. From tumor, nontumor lung or frozen PBMC, whole RNA was taken unsorted for sequencing. This CDR3 contains 14 residues. Germline V gives CDR1 SEHNR, CDR2 FQNEAQ (reference sequence).

The chain has TRBV7-9 and TRBJ2-7; D not certain. The source of this sequence is a female donor with early-stage non-small cell lung cancer. The sequencing used PBMCs, collected at follow-up. The CDR3, as DNA: TGTGCCAGCAGCTTAGGGGCAGGTGCCTACGTGCAGTACTTC. It specifies CASSLGAGAYVQYF.